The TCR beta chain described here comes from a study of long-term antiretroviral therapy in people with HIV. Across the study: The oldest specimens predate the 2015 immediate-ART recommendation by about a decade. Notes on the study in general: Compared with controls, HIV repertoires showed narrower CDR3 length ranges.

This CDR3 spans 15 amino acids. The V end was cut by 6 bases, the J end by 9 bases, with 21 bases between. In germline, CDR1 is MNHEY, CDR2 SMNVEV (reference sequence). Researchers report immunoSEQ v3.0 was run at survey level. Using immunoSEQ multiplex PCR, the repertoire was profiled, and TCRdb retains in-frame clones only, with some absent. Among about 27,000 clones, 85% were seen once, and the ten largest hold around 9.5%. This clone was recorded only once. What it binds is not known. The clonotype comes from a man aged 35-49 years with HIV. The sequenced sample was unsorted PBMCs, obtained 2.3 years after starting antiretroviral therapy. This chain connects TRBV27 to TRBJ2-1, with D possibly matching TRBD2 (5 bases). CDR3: CASSHRTGYNGEQFF. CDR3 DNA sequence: TGTGCCAGCAGCCACCGTACGGGGTACAATGGTGAGCAGTTCTTC.